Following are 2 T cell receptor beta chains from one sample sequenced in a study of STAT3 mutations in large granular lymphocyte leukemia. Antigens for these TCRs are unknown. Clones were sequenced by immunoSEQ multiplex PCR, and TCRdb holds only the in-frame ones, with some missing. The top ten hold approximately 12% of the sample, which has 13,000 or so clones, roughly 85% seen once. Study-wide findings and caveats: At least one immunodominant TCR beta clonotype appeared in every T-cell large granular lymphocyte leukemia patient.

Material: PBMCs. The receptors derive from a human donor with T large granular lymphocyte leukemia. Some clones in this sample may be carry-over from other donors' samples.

CDR3 DNA: TGCGCCAGCAGCCAAGCGGCCATTAACTCTGGGGCCAACGTCCTGACTTTC. Its translation: CASSQAAINSGANVLTF. The chain joins TRBV4-1 to TRBJ2-6, with D unresolved. Trimming removed 1 base from V and 0 bases from J, with 10 bases in between. Germline V gene lookup returns CDR1 MGHRA and CDR2 YSYEKL. This CDR3 is built from 17 residues.

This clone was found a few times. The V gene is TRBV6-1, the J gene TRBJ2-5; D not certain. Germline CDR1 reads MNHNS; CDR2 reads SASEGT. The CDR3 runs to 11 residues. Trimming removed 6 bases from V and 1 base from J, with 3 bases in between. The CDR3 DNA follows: TGTGCCAGCAGACGCCAAGAGACCCAGTACTTC. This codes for CASRRQETQYF.